The 32 T cell receptor beta chains reported below all come from one sample, sequenced in a study of cytomegalovirus exposure and HLA in healthy donors (dated by TCRdb to 2017 to 2019). Receptors were amplified or captured by the immunoSEQ multiplex PCR assay. The multiplex PCR relied on a mix of 60 forward primers for TCR Vbeta segments and 13 reverse primers for TCR Jbeta segments. The immuneACCESS repertoire file appears here via TCRdb, limited to in-frame rearrangements. These files lack a portion of the clones; in checked studies, under half of the deficit traces to unresolved V genes, and the cause of the others is not known. The sample data list about 150,000 clones, and under 75% of these were observed just once. The ten largest clones represent under 7.5% of the sample. Sequenced sample: PBMCs. The origin of the receptors is a woman aged 60-70 years in good health and CMV-seropositive.

The chain combines TRBV9 with TRBJ2-2; 7 positions agree with TRBD1. The V gene's germline CDR1 is SGDLS and CDR2 YYNGEE. The ends lost 0 bases at V and 2 bases at J; junction bases unmatched: 4. The CDR3 is made up of 16 amino acids. The CDR3: CASSVVAGGNTGELFF. The DNA for the CDR3 is TGTGCCAGCAGCGTAGTAGCAGGGGGAAACACCGGGGAGCTGTTTTTT. Full variable domain (remainder filled in from reference TRBV9 and TRBJ2-2): DSGVTQTPKHLITATGQRVTLRCSPRSGDLSVYWYQQSLDQGLQFLIQYYNGEERAKGNILERFSAQQFPDLHSELNLSSLELGDSALYFCASSVVAGGNTGELFFGEGSRLTVL.

This clone was counted a single time. The rearrangement joins TRBV11-2 to TRBJ1-4; TRBD1 matches 8 bases. The germline V gene has CDR1 SGHAT and CDR2 FQNNGV. The length of the CDR3 is 16 residues. Losses at the gene ends were 5 bases for V and 8 bases for J; bases not matched to a gene: 13. CDR3 protein: CASSLYSDRAEEKLFF. CDR3 coding DNA: TGTGCCAGCAGCCTTTACTCGGACAGGGCTGAGGAAAAACTGTTTTTT.

CDR3 protein: CASSGTGLVEPQHF. In nucleotides, the CDR3 is TGTGCCAGCAGCGGTACAGGTCTCGTAGAGCCCCAGCATTTT. The genes are TRBV7-8 and TRBJ1-5, with a weak D call TRBD1 (5 bases). The germline V gene has CDR1 SGHVS and CDR2 FQNEAQ. This CDR3 has 14 residues. The V end was cut by 5 bases, the J end by 8 bases, with 16 bases between.

This clone was counted a few times. The chain employs TRBV6-5 and TRBJ2-3; unclear D gene. The CDR3 totals 12 residues. Germline V gene data show CDR1 as MNHEY and CDR2 as SVGAGI. V was shortened by 6 bases and J by 6 bases, with 10 bases between the two germline ends. The CDR3 coding sequence is TGTGCCAGCAGGACGGGTGGCGATACGCAGTATTTT. It is translated as CASRTGGDTQYF.

The sample holds one count of this clone. At one of its ends the junction is not consistent with the germline gene, which may arise from a read error. The chain carries TRBV25-1 and TRBJ1-1; D is unclear. This CDR3 spans 14 amino acids. CDR1 MGHDK and CDR2 SYGVNS come from the germline V gene. The chain's CDR3 is CASSEAALNTKAFF. CDR3 nucleotide sequence: TGTGCCAGCAGTGAGGCAGCTCTGAACACTAAAGCTTTCTTT.

The J gene is TRBJ1-5, the V gene TRBV19; 8 positions match TRBD1. After removal of 10 bases from V and 0 bases from J, the junction contained 2 bases not matched to a gene. CDR1 is LNHDA and CDR2 is SQIVND in the germline V gene (reference sequence). CDR3 length: 13 amino acids. The CDR3 sequence is CATGGTSNQPQHF. The CDR3 DNA sequence: TGTGCCACAGGGGGCACTAGCAATCAGCCCCAGCATTTT.

This chain links TRBV28 with TRBJ1-2, with 7 bases identical to TRBD1. CDR1 is MDHEN, CDR2 SYDVKM, per germline. V was clipped by 6 bases and J by 5 bases; unmatched bases: 6. This CDR3 region has 13 residues. The CDR3: CASSGTVPYGYTF. CDR3 in DNA: TGTGCCAGCAGCGGGACAGTACCTTATGGCTACACCTTC.

The chain is built from TRBV19 and TRBJ1-4; D gene unclear. Looked up from germline, CDR1 is LNHDA and CDR2 is SQIVND (reference sequence). The CDR3 consists of 12 residues. V was shortened by 2 bases and J by 5 bases, with 3 bases between the two germline ends. As DNA, the CDR3 is TGTGCCAGTAGTATACGGAATGAAAAACTGTTTTTT. Its translation is CASSIRNEKLFF.

V usage is TRBV5-6 and J usage is TRBJ1-4; D may be TRBD1 (5 bases). The CDR3 runs 15 residues. V was trimmed by 1 base and J by 6 bases, leaving 13 bases between them. The germline V gene has CDR1 SGHDT and CDR2 YYEEEE. The CDR3 sequence: CASSLFATDDEKLFF. The CDR3 DNA is TGTGCCAGCAGCTTGTTTGCGACAGACGATGAAAAACTGTTTTTT.

CDR3 in amino acids: CASSILAGAYEQYF. The CDR3 region has the DNA TGTGCCAGCAGCATATTAGCGGGAGCCTACGAGCAGTACTTC. The V call is TRBV5-4, the J call TRBJ2-7; TRBD2 aligns across 9 bases. This CDR3 contains 14 residues. Looked up from germline, CDR1 is SGHNT and CDR2 is YYREEE (reference sequence). Trimming at V came to 4 bases and at J to 2 bases, leaving 4 bases not matched to a gene.

V gene TRBV11-2 combines with J gene TRBJ2-7, with 9 bases fitting TRBD2. Germline CDR1 and CDR2: SGHAT and FQNNGV. The CDR3 runs 14 residues. V was pared by 4 bases and J by 7 bases, with 8 bases of the junction left unmatched. CDR3 amino acids: CASSSSTSGYEQYF. The CDR3 DNA follows: TGTGCCAGCAGCTCCTCGACTAGCGGCTATGAGCAGTACTTC.

The chain recombines TRBV28 with TRBJ2-2, with 7 bases lining up with TRBD2. The V segment lost 3 bases and the J segment 3 bases; nucleotides outside the gene matches: 13. Germline V gene data show CDR1 as MDHEN and CDR2 as SYDVKM. The CDR3 totals 18 residues. In nucleotides, the CDR3 is TGTGCCAGCAGTTTTCTTAGCGGGCGGGCGGGATACACCGGGGAGCTGTTTTTT. Translating it yields CASSFLSGRAGYTGELFF.

The V call is TRBV5-1, the J call TRBJ2-2; 9 nucleotides agree with TRBD1. The CDR3 has 15 amino acids. CDR1 is SGHRS, CDR2 YFSETQ, per germline. Losses at the gene ends were 6 bases for V and 0 bases for J; bases not matched to a gene: 3. CDR3 DNA: TGCGCCAGCATCTGGGACAGGGCGAACACCGGGGAGCTGTTTTTT. It specifies CASIWDRANTGELFF.

This clone was observed a handful of times. This chain uses TRBV19 with TRBJ1-1; no firm D call. Germline lookup yields CDR1 LNHDA and CDR2 SQIVND (reference sequence). The length of the CDR3 is 15 residues. Trimming left V 7 bases short and J 4 bases short, with 19 bases between. CDR3 bases: TGTGCCAGTACCCATATCCCCGCGGGGAGCACTGAAGCTTTCTTT. Residues: CASTHIPAGSTEAFF.

The chain employs TRBV19 and TRBJ2-1; tentative D call: TRBD1 (6 bases). Germline assignment: CDR1 LNHDA and CDR2 SQIVND (reference sequence). The CDR3 extends over 18 amino acids. Between the trimmed V and J ends, which lost 5 bases and 0 bases, there was a span of 20 bases. The CDR3 nucleotides read TGTGCCAGTAGTGCATACGGGACACATTTTAGCTCCTACAATGAGCAGTTCTTC. Amino acid sequence: CASSAYGTHFSSYNEQFF.

This clone was observed a few times. The gene calls are TRBV2 and TRBJ1-1, with D possibly being TRBD1 (5 bases). Trimming left V 4 bases short and J 3 bases short, with 6 bases between. Germline CDR1 reads SNHLY; CDR2 reads FYNNEI. The CDR3 runs 12 residues. The CDR3 is CASSAGYTEAFF. The CDR3 DNA follows: TGTGCCAGCAGTGCAGGGTACACTGAAGCTTTCTTT. Based on the CDR3 plus reference TRBV2 and TRBJ1-1, the full variable domain is EPEVTQTPSHQVTQMGQEVILRCVPISNHLYFYWYRQILGQKVEFLVSFYNNEISEKSEIFDDQFSVERPDGSNFTLKIRSTKLEDSAMYFCASSAGYTEAFFGQGTRLTVV.

This sequence joins TRBV30 and TRBJ2-3; D may be TRBD2 (6 bases). Germline CDR1 and CDR2: GTSNPN and SVGIG (reference sequence). Trimming pared 2 bases from V and 3 bases from J, leaving 12 bases between. This CDR3 contains 14 residues. CDR3 protein: CAWSRGRATDTQYF. The CDR3 coding sequence is TGTGCCTGGAGTCGGGGGAGAGCAACAGATACGCAGTATTTT. The full variable domain, with the rest looked up from reference TRBV30 and TRBJ2-3, is SQTIHQWPATLVQPVGSPLSLECTVEGTSNPNLYWYRQAAGRGLQLLFYSVGIGQISSEVPQNLSASRPQDRQFILSSKKLLLSDSGFYLCAWSRGRATDTQYFGPGTRLTVL.

The chain is built from TRBV28 and TRBJ2-3; perhaps TRBD1 as D (6 bases). Trimming took off 4 bases at V and 3 bases at J, with 26 bases between the two ends. Germline V gene data show CDR1 as MDHEN and CDR2 as SYDVKM. The CDR3 covers 19 residues. The CDR3 coding sequence is TGTGCCAGCAGTTCATTCCTTCGGACAGCCCCAGAAGGAACAGATACGCAGTATTTT. Translation: CASSSFLRTAPEGTDTQYF.

The chain links TRBV28 to TRBJ1-5; maybe TRBD1 (5 bases). CDR1 and CDR2 from the germline V gene are MDHEN and SYDVKM. Trimming removed 3 bases from V and 3 bases from J, with 12 bases in between. This CDR3 region has 15 residues. The CDR3 here is CASSLPVGLNQPQHF. For the CDR3, the DNA is TGTGCCAGCAGTTTGCCCGTGGGGCTCAATCAGCCCCAGCATTTT. The entire variable domain, with the rest obtained from reference TRBV28 and TRBJ1-5, is as follows: DVKVTQSSRYLVKRTGEKVFLECVQDMDHENMFWYRQDPGLGLRLIYFSYDVKMKEKGDIPEGYSVSREKKERFSLILESASTNQTSMYLCASSLPVGLNQPQHFGDGTRLSIL.

V usage is TRBV18 and J usage is TRBJ1-1, with D maybe TRBD1 (6 bases). CDR3 length equals 12 residues. V lost 7 bases, J lost 6 bases, and 12 bases lay in between. Germline lookup yields CDR1 KGHSH and CDR2 LQKENI. The CDR3 DNA reads TGTGCCAGCTATCAACAGGGACCTGAAGCTTTCTTT. Translating gives CASYQQGPEAFF.

The chain couples TRBV5-1 to TRBJ2-1, with 11 nucleotides matching TRBD2. V lost 4 bases to trimming and J lost 4 bases; unmatched junction nucleotides: 4. Germline CDR1 SGHRS, CDR2 YFSETQ. The CDR3 length is 15 residues. For the CDR3, the DNA is TGCGCCAGCAGCCGAGGGACTAGCGGTTACAATGAGCAGTTCTTC. Translated, it gives CASSRGTSGYNEQFF.

The sample holds one count of this clone. J is TRBJ2-1 and V is TRBV5-1, with 8 bases fitting TRBD2. This CDR3 contains 17 residues. Germline loops: CDR1 SGHRS, CDR2 YFSETQ. V dropped 4 bases and J dropped 0; count of bases not matched to a gene: 9. The DNA of the CDR3 is TGCGCCAGCAGCCACGGACTAGCACCTAGCTCCTACAATGAGCAGTTCTTC. It codes for CASSHGLAPSSYNEQFF.

This chain uses TRBV29-1 with TRBJ2-7; 10 bases are a match to TRBD2. The germline CDR1 and CDR2 sequences are SQVTM and ANQGSEA. This CDR3 has 13 residues. V shed 6 bases, J shed 4 bases, and the junction held 6 bases outside the gene matches. The CDR3 protein is CSVASGRRYEQYF. In DNA form, the CDR3 reads TGCAGCGTGGCTAGCGGGAGACGGTACGAGCAGTACTTC.

The chain carries TRBV12-5 and TRBJ2-3; a weak D match, TRBD1 (5 bases). V gave up 0 bases and J gave up 5 bases, with 21 bases separating them. The CDR3 spans 18 residues. Germline CDR1 and CDR2: LGHNT and FRNRAP. CDR3 region: CASGLVQDGSSYRDTQYF. CDR3 DNA: TGTGCTAGTGGTTTGGTACAGGATGGTAGCTCATACCGAGATACGCAGTATTTT. The full variable domain, its missing parts supplied by reference TRBV12-5 and TRBJ2-3, is DARVTQTPRHKVTEMGQEVTMRCQPILGHNTVFWYRQTMMQGLELLAYFRNRAPLDDSGMPKDRFSAEMPDATLATLKIQPSEPRDSAVYFCASGLVQDGSSYRDTQYFGPGTRLTVL.

The chain recombines TRBV7-2 with TRBJ1-2, with a possible D match to TRBD1 (5 bases). V lost 3 bases and J 7 bases, leaving 18 bases between the germline ends. CDR3 size: 15 residues. Germline V gene sequence: CDR1 SGHTA, CDR2 FQGNSA. The CDR3 is CASSFSQGLMGGYTF. The DNA of the CDR3 is TGTGCCAGCAGCTTTTCCCAGGGATTGATGGGTGGCTACACCTTC.

This clone came up a few times. This chain links TRBV10-2 with TRBJ2-2, with D possibly TRBD1 on 5 matching bases. Germline assignment: CDR1 WSHSY and CDR2 SAAADI. Trimming took off 7 bases at V and 2 bases at J, with 14 bases between the two ends. This CDR3 has 15 residues. The CDR3 loop reads CASTQRQINTGELFF. In nucleotides, the CDR3 is TGCGCCAGCACCCAACGACAGATAAACACCGGGGAGCTGTTTTTT.

This clone has only a few counts. The rearrangement links TRBV30 to TRBJ2-6; D uncertain. The V gene's germline CDR1 is GTSNPN and CDR2 SVGIG (reference sequence). This CDR3 contains 12 residues. Deletions cut 6 bases from V and 3 bases from J, with 6 bases between. The CDR3 DNA sequence: TGTGCCTGCTTTAATGGGGCCAACGTCCTGACTTTC. Protein product: CACFNGANVLTF.

The rearrangement links TRBV28 to TRBJ1-4; TRBD1 aligns across 8 bases. V lost 5 bases, J lost 0 bases, and 8 bases stayed unmatched. Germline CDR1 and CDR2: MDHEN and SYDVKM. CDR3 length: 17 amino acids. CDR3 sequence reads: CASSATGGFATNEKLFF. CDR3 DNA sequence: TGTGCCAGCAGTGCCACAGGGGGATTTGCAACTAATGAAAAACTGTTTTTT.

The gene calls are TRBV9 and TRBJ2-3, with TRBD2 identical over 10 bases. Trimming removed 3 bases from V and 2 bases from J; junction bases left unmatched: 6. The CDR3 runs 16 residues. Looked up from germline, CDR1 is SGDLS and CDR2 is YYNGEE. This CDR3 is CASSDRLAGSTDTQYF. Here the CDR3 DNA reads TGTGCCAGCAGCGACCGACTAGCGGGTTCCACAGATACGCAGTATTTT.

V usage is TRBV9 and J usage is TRBJ1-1, with 10 bases matching TRBD1. V lost 2 bases and J lost 0; bases outside the gene matches: 1. The CDR3 runs 15 residues. In germline, CDR1 is SGDLS, CDR2 YYNGEE. CDR3 DNA sequence: TGTGCCAGCAGCGTCGGGACAGGGGTGAACACTGAAGCTTTCTTT. Amino acids: CASSVGTGVNTEAFF.

CDR3 in amino acids: CASSLNGGLAGVNEQFF. The CDR3 coding sequence is TGTGCCAGCAGCTTAAACGGAGGACTAGCGGGAGTTAATGAGCAGTTCTTC. The chain joins TRBV7-3 to TRBJ2-1; 13 bases line up with TRBD2. Germline loops: CDR1 SGHTA, CDR2 FQGTGA. The length of the CDR3 is 17 residues. V lost 1 base and J lost 7; bases outside the gene matches: 7.

The V and J genes are TRBV4-3 and TRBJ2-2; 8 bases match TRBD1. This CDR3 is built from 16 residues. Unmatched junction bases numbered 7, after V lost 3 bases and J lost 4 bases. The V gene's germline CDR1 is LGHNA and CDR2 YSLEER. The CDR3, as DNA: TGCGCCAGCAGCCATGTCGGACAGGGTTTCACCGGGGAGCTGTTTTTT. As protein: CASSHVGQGFTGELFF.